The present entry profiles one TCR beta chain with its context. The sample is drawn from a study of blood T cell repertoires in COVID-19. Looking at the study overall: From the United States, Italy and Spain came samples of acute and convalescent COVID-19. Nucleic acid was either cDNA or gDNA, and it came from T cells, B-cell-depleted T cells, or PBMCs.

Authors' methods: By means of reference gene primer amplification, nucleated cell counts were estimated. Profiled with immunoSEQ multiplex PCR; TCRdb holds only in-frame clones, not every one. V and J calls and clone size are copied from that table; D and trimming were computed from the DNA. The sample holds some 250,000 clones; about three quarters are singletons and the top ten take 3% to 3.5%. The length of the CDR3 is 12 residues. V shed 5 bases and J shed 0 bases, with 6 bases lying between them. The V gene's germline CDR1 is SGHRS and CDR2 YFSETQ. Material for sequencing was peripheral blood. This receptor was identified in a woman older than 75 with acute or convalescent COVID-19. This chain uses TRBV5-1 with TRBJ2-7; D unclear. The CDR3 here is CASRRSSYEQYF. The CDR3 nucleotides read TGCGCCAGCAGGAGGAGCTCCTACGAGCAGTACTTC.